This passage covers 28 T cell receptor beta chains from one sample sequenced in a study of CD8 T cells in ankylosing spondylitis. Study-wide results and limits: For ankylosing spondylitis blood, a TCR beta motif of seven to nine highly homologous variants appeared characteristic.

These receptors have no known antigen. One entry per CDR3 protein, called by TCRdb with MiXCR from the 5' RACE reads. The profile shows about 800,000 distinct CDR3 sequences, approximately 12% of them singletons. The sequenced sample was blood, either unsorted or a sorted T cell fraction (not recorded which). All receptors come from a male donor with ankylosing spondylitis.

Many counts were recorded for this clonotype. In nucleotides, the CDR3 is TGCAGTGCCCCCGTGGGGACTGGAAACACCATATATTTT. It specifies CSAPVGTGNTIYF. The chain couples TRBV20-1 to TRBJ1-3; no clear D gene. This CDR3 is built from 13 residues. V lost 6 bases and J 2 bases, leaving 11 bases between the germline ends. Germline assignment: CDR1 DFQATT and CDR2 SNEGSKA (reference sequence).

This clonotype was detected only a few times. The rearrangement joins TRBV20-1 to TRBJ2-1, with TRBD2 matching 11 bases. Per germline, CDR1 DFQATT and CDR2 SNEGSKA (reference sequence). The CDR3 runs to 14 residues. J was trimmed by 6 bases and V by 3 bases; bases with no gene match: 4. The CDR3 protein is CSASSTSGVNEQFF. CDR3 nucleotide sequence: TGCAGTGCTAGCTCGACTAGCGGGGTCAATGAGCAGTTCTTC.

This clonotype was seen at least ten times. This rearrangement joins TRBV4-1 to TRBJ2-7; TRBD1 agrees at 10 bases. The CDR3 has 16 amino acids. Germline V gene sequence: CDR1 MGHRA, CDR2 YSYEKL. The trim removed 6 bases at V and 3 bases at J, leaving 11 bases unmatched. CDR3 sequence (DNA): TGCGCCAGCAGTCTCACCCCCGGGACAGGGGACTACGAGCAGTACTTC. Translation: CASSLTPGTGDYEQYF.

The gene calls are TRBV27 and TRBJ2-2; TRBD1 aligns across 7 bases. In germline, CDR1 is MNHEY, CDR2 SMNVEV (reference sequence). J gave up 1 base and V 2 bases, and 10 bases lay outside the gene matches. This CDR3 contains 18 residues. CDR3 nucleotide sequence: TGTGCCAGCAGTTTAAGATTGAGAAGGACAGGGAACACCGGGGAGCTGTTTTTT. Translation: CASSLRLRRTGNTGELFF.

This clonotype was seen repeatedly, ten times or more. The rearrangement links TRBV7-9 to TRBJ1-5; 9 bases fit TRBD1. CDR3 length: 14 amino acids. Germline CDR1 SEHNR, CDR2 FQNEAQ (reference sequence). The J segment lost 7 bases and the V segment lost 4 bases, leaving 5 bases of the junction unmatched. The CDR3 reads CASSSDRGKQPQHF. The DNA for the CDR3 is TGTGCCAGCAGCTCGGACAGGGGTAAACAGCCCCAGCATTTT.

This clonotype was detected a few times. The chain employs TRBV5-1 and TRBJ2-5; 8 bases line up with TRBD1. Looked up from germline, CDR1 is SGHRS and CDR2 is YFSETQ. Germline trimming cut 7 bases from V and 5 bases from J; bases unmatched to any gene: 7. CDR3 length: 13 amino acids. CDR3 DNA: TGCGCCAGCGGTACAGGGGGACCGGAGACCCAGTACTTC. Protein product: CASGTGGPETQYF.

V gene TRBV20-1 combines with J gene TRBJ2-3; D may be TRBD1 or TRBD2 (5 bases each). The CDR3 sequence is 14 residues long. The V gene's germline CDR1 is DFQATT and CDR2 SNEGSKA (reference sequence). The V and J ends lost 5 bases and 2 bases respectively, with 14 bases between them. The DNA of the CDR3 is TGCAGTGCTCTACGGGACGGAGCCACAGATACGCAGTATTTT. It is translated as CSALRDGATDTQYF.

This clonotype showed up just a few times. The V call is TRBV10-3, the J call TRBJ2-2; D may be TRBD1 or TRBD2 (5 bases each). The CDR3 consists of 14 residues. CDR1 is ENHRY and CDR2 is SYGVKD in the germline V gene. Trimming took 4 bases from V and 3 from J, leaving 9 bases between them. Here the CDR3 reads CAISALGDTGELFF. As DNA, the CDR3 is TGTGCCATCAGTGCCTTGGGGGACACCGGGGAGCTGTTTTTT.

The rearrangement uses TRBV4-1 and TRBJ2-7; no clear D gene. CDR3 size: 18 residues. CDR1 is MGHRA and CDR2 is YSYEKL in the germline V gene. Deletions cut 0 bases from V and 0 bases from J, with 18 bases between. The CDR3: CASSQDYSEDVSSYEQYF. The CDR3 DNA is TGCGCCAGCAGCCAAGATTACTCCGAGGACGTTAGCTCCTACGAGCAGTACTTC.

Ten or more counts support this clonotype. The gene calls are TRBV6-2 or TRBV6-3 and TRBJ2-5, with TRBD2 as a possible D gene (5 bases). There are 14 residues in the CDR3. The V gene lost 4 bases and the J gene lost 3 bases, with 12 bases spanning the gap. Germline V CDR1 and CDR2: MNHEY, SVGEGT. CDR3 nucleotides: TGTGCCAGCAGTTCCTCGGGAACCAAAGAGACCCAGTACTTC. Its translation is CASSSSGTKETQYF.

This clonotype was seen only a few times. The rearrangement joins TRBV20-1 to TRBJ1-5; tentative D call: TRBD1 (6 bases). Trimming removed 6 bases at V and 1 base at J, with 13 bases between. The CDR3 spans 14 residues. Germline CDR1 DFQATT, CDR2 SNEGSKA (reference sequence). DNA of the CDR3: TGCAGTGCCCGCCCCGGGGGCAGCAATCAGCCCCAGCATTTT. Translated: CSARPGGSNQPQHF.

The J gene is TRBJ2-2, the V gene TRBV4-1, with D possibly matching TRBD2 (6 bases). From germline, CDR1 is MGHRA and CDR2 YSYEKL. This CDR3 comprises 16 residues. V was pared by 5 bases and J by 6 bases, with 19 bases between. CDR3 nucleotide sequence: TGCGCCAGCAGCTCCTCAAATGCGGGGTCGGCCGGGGAGCTGTTTTTT. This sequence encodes CASSSSNAGSAGELFF.

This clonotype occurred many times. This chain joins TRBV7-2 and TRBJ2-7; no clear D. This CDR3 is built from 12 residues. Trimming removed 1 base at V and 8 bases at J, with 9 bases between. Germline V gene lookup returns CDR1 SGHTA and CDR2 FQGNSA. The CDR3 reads CASSLGIDKQYF. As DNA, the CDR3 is TGTGCCAGCAGCTTAGGAATAGATAAGCAGTACTTC. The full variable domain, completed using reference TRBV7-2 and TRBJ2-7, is GAGVSQSPSNKVTEKGKDVELRCDPISGHTALYWYRQSLGQGLEFLIYFQGNSAPDKSGLPSDRFSAERTGGSVSTLTIQRTQQEDSAVYLCASSLGIDKQYFGPGTRLTVT.

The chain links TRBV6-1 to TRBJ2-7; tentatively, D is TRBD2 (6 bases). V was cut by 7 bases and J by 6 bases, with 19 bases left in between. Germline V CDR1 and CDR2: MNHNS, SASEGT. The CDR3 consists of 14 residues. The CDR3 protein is CASKAGPTDSEQYF. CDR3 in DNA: TGTGCCAGCAAGGCGGGGCCCACCGACTCCGAGCAGTACTTC.

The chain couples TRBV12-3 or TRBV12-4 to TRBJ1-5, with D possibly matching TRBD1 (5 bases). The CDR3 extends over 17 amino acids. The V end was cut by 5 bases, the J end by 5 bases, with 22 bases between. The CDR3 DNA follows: TGTGCCAGCAGTCCGGGAGGGACCCCTCTCCCGGATCAGCCCCAGCATTTT. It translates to CASSPGGTPLPDQPQHF.

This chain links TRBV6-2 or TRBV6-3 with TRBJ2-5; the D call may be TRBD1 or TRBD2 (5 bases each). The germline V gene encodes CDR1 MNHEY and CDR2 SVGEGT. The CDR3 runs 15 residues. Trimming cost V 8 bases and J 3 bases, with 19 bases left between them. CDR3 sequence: CASGSIGTVEETQYF. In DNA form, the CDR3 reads TGTGCCAGCGGATCTATAGGGACGGTAGAAGAGACCCAGTACTTC.

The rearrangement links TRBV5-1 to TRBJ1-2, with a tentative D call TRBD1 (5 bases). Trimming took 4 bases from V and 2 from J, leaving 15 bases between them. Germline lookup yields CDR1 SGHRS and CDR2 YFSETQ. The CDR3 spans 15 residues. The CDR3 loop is CASSPSVGANYGYTF. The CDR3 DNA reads TGCGCCAGCAGCCCGTCGGTAGGGGCCAACTATGGCTACACCTTC.

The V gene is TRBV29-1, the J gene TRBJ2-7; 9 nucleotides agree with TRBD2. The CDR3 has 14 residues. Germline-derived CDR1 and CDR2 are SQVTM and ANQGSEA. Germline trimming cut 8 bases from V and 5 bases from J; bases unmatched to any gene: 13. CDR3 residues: CSTSRGTSTDEQYF. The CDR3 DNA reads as TGCAGCACTTCCCGCGGGACTAGCACCGACGAGCAGTACTTC.

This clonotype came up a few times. CDR3 region: CSASRSSDNEQFF. In nucleotides, the CDR3 is TGCAGTGCTAGTCGCTCTTCCGACAATGAGCAGTTCTTC. This chain connects TRBV20-1 to TRBJ2-1, with D uncertain. Germline V gives CDR1 DFQATT, CDR2 SNEGSKA (reference sequence). The CDR3 has 13 amino acids. Trimming removed 3 bases from V and 5 bases from J, with 11 bases in between.

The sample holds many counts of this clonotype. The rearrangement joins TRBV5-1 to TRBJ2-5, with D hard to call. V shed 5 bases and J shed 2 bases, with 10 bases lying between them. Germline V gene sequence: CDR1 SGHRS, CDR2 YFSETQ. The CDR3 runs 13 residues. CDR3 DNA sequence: TGCGCCAGCAGAGGGCAGCCACAAGAGACCCAGTACTTC. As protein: CASRGQPQETQYF.

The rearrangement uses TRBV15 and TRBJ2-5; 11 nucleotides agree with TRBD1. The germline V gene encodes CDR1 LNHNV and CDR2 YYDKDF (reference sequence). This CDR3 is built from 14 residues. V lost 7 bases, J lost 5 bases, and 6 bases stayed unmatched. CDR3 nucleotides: TGTGCCACCAACCGGGACAGGGGGATGGAGACCCAGTACTTC. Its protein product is CATNRDRGMETQYF.

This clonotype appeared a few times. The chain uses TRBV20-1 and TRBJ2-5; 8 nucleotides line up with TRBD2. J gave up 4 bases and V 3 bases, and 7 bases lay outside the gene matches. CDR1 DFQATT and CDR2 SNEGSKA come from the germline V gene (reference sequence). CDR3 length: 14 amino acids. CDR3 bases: TGCAGTGCTAGGGCCAGCGGGAGAGGAGAGACCCAGTACTTC. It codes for CSARASGRGETQYF.

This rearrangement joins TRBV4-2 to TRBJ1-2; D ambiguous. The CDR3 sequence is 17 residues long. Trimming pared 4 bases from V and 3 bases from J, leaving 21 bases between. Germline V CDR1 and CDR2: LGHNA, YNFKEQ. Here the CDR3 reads CASSPQLDAPADYGYTF. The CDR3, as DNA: TGTGCCAGCAGCCCTCAACTGGACGCTCCCGCGGACTATGGCTACACCTTC.

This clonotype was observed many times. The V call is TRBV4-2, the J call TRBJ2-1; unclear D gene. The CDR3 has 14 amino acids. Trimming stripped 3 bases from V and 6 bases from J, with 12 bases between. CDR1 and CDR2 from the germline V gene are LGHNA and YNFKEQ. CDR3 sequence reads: CASSHSSLGNEQFF. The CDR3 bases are TGTGCCAGCAGCCACTCCAGCCTGGGCAATGAGCAGTTCTTC.

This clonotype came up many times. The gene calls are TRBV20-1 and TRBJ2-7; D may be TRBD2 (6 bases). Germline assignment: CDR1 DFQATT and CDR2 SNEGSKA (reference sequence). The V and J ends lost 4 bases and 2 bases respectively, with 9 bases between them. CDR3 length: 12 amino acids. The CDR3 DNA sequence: TGCAGTGCTACCACGGGGGCCTACGAGCAGTACTTC. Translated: CSATTGAYEQYF.

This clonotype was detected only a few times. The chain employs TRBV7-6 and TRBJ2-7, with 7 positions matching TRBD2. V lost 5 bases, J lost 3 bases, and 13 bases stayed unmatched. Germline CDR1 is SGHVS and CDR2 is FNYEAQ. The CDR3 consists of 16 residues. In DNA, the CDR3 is TGTGCCAGCAGCCCACTTCTCTCCGCTAGCGGCTACGAGCAGTACTTC. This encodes CASSPLLSASGYEQYF.

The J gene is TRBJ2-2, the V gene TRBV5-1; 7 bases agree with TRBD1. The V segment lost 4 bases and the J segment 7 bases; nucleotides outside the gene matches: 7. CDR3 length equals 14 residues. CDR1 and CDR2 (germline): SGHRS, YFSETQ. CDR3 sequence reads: CASSLDRDNGELFF. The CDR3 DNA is TGCGCCAGCAGCCTCGACAGGGATAACGGGGAGCTGTTTTTT.

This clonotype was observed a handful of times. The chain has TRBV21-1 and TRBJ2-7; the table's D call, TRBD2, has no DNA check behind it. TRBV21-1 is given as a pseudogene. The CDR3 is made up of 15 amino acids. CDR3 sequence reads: CASSPWDHEEFEQYF. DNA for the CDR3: TGTGCCAGCAGCCCTTGGGACCACGAGGAGTTCGAGCAGTACTTC.